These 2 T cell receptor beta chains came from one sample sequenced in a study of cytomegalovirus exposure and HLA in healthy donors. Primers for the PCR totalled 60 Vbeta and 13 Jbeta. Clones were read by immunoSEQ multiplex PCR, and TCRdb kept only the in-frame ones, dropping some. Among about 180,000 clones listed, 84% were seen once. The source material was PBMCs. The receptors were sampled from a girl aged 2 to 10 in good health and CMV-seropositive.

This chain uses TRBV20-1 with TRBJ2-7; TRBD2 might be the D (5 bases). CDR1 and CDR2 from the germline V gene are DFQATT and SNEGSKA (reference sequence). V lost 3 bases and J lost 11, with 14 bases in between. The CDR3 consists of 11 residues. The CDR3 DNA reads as TGCAGTGCTAGTGTAGGGAGTGAGGAGTACTTC. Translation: CSASVGSEEYF.

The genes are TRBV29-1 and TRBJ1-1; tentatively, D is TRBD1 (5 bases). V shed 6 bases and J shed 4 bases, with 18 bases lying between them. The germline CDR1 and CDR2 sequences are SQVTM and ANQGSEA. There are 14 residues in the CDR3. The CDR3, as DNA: TGCAGCGTCTCCAGTGGGGGGGACCCCACTGAAGCTTTCTTT. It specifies CSVSSGGDPTEAFF.